What follows is one TCR beta chain and its context. The antigen it binds to is not known. Base qualities were left out, and no much larger clone turns up one base away. This record comes from a study of control samples from healthy donors and cancer patients (dated by TCRdb to about 2020). According to the germline V gene, CDR1 reads ENHRY and CDR2 reads SYGVKD. Taken from cysteine to phenylalanine, the CDR3 has 14 residues. Only the CDR3 portion is preserved as DNA: 42 bases, with reading frame beginning at the first base. Cut back by 0 bases and 2 bases, the V and J ends lie 8 bases apart. Preparation of the library involved the immunoSEQ multiplex PCR assay. TCRdb limited this immuneACCESS table to in-frame rearrangements with V and J called. A share of clones is missing; checked studies link under half to unresolved V genes, and the rest is unexplained. The sample table shows 130,000 or so clones, and about nine tenths are seen once. 2% to 3% of the sample rests with the top ten.

Input material: blood. Recombination connected TRBV10-3 to TRBJ2-7, with an unclear D gene assignment. This TCR derives from a man in his forties in good health. The CDR3 here reads CAISESTRAYEQYF. The nucleotide sequence is TGTGCCATCAGTGAGTCGACAAGGGCCTACGAGCAGTACTTC.